This T cell receptor (beta chain) emerged from a study of T cell responses to AZD1222 COVID-19 vaccine. Method: immunoSEQ multiplex PCR; TCRdb's copy keeps in-frame clones and lacks some. This table holds approximately 120,000 clones, nearly 90% found once. Trimming took 5 bases from V and 1 from J, leaving 14 bases between them. The CDR3 is 15 residues long. Germline V gene data show CDR1 as SGHVS and CDR2 as FQNEAQ. This receptor was obtained from an adult in good health. This specimen was peripheral blood, taken on day 0 of AZD1222 vaccination. The chain employs TRBV7-8 and TRBJ1-1; maybe TRBD1 (5 bases). CDR3 protein: CASSIMGGRNTEAFF. The CDR3 bases are TGTGCCAGCAGCATTATGGGGGGAAGGAACACTGAAGCTTTCTTT.